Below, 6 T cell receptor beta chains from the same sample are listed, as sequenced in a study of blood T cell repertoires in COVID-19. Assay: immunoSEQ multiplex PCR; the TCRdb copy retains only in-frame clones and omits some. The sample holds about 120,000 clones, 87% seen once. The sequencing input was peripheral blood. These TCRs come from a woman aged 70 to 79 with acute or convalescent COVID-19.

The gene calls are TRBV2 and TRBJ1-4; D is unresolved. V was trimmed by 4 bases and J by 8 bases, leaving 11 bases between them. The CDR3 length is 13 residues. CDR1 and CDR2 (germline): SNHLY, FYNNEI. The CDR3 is CASSVSEEEKLFF. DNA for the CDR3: TGTGCCAGCAGTGTCAGCGAGGAGGAAAAACTGTTTTTT.

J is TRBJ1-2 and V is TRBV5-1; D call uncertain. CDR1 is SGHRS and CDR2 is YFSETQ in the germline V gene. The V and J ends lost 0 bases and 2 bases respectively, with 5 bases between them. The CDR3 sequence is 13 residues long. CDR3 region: CASSLEENYGYTF. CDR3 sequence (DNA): TGCGCCAGCAGCTTGGAGGAGAACTATGGCTACACCTTC. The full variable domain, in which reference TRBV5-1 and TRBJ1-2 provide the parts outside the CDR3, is KAGVTQTPRYLIKTRGQQVTLSCSPISGHRSVSWYQQTPGQGLQFLFEYFSETQRNKGNFPGRFSGRQFSNSRSEMNVSTLELGDSALYLCASSLEENYGYTFGSGTRLTVV.

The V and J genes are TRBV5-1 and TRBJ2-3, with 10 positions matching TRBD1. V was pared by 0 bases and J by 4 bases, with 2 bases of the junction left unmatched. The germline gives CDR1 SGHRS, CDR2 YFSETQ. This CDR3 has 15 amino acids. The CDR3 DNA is TGCGCCAGCAGCTTGGGGGACAGGGGTCCAGATACGCAGTATTTT. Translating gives CASSLGDRGPDTQYF.

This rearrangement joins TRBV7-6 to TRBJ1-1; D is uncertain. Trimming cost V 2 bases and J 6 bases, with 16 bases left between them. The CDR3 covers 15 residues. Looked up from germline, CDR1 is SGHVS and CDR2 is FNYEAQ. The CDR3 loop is CASSLLARSRAEAFF. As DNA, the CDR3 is TGTGCCAGCAGCTTATTAGCCCGAAGTCGGGCTGAAGCTTTCTTT.

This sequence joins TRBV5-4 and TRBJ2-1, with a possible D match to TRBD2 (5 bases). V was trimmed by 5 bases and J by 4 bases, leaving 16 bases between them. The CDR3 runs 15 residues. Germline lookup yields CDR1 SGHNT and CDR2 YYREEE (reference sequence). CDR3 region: CASRGSPGSYNEQFF. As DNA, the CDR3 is TGTGCCAGCAGGGGATCCCCGGGGTCTTACAATGAGCAGTTCTTC.

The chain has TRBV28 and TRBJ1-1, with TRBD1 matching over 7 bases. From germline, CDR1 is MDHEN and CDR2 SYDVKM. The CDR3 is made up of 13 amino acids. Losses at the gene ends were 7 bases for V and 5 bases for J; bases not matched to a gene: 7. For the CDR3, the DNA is TGTGCCAGCACTCCGACAGGGAGGACTGAAGCTTTCTTT. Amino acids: CASTPTGRTEAFF.